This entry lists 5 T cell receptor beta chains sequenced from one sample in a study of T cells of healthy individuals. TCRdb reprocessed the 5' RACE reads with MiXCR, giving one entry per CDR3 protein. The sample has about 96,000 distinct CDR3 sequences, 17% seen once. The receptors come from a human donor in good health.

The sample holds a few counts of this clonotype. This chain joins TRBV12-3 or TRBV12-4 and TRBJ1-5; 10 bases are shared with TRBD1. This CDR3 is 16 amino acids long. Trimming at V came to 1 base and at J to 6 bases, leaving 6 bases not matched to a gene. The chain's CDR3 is CASSLEKTGGPQPQHF. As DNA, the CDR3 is TGTGCCAGCAGTTTAGAAAAGACAGGGGGCCCTCAGCCCCAGCATTTT.

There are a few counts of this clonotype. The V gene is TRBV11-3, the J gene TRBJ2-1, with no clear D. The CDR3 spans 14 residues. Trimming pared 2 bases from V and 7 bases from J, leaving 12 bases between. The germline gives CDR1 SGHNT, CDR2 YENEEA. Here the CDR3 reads CASSLNWQSNEQFF. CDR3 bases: TGTGCCAGCAGCTTAAACTGGCAATCGAATGAGCAGTTCTTC.

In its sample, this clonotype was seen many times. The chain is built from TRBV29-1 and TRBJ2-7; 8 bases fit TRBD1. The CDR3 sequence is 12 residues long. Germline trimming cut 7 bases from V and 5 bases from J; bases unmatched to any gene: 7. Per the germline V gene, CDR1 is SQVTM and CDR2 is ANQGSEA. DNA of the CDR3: TGCAGCGCCGGGACAGGTCTCCACGAGCAGTACTTC. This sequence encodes CSAGTGLHEQYF.

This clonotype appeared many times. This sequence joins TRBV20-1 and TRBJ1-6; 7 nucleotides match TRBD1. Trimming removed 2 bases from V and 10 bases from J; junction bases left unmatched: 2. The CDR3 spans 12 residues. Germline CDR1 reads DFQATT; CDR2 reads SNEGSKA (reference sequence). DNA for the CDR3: TGCAGTGCTAGAAGACAGGGATCACCCCTCCACTTT. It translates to CSARRQGSPLHF.

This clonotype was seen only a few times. The CDR3 is CASSSQRGSSYNEQFF. CDR3 nucleotides: TGTGCCAGCAGTTCACAGCGGGGAAGCTCCTACAATGAGCAGTTCTTC. The gene calls are TRBV6-2 or TRBV6-3 and TRBJ2-1, with 7 positions matching TRBD2. Germline CDR1 reads MNHEY; CDR2 reads SVGEGT. V shed 4 bases, J shed 0 bases, and the junction held 6 bases outside the gene matches. This CDR3 spans 16 amino acids.